The next 15 T cell receptor beta chains were all read from a single sample in a study of T cells in Graves' hyperthyroidism and ophthalmopathy. What was amplified from RNA transcripts were TCR beta CDR3 regions. HTBI primers were the set used in a first-round RT-PCR of the TCR CDR3. TCRdb passed the multiplex PCR reads through MiXCR, listing each CDR3 protein once. Of a few hundred thousand distinct CDR3 sequences listed, approximately 14% are singletons. Material for sequencing was blood. The receptors originated from a woman aged 25 to 39 with Graves' hyperthyroidism.

With respect to this clonotype: A much bigger clone sits one base away, suggesting this may be a read error. The chain is built from TRBV12-3 or TRBV12-4 and TRBJ2-1; 9 bases agree with TRBD2. The CDR3 length is 11 residues. The CDR3 region is CAGSSSGKQFF. The CDR3, as DNA: TGTGCCGGCAGCTCTAGCGGGAAGCAGTTCTTC.

V and J are TRBV27 and TRBJ2-7; D assignment may be TRBD1 or TRBD2 (5 bases each). V was pared by 3 bases and J by 9 bases, with 12 bases between. Germline V CDR1 and CDR2: MNHEY, SMNVEV (reference sequence). This CDR3 spans 12 amino acids. DNA of the CDR3: TGTGCCAGCAGTTTCCCGGGGCGTGGGCAGTACTTC. Encoded protein: CASSFPGRGQYF.

V usage is TRBV5-4 and J usage is TRBJ2-3, with D unclear. Germline CDR1 reads SGHNT; CDR2 reads YYREEE (reference sequence). The CDR3 extends over 15 amino acids. Trimming left V 4 bases short and J 1 base short, with 13 bases between. CDR3 region: CASSPDDRGTDTQYF. The CDR3, as DNA: TGTGCCAGCAGCCCTGACGACCGCGGCACAGATACGCAGTATTTT.

This clonotype occurred many times. V is TRBV6-5 and J is TRBJ1-2; D remains unclear. This CDR3 contains 16 residues. The V gene's germline CDR1 is MNHEY and CDR2 SVGAGI. Trimming pared 0 bases from V and 5 bases from J, leaving 16 bases between. The CDR3 DNA is TGTGCCAGCAGTTACTCGGCAGCCGGCACAACTTATGGCTACACCTTC. This encodes CASSYSAAGTTYGYTF.

The gene calls are TRBV4-1 and TRBJ2-7; TRBD2 aligns across 10 bases. CDR1 is MGHRA and CDR2 is YSYEKL in the germline V gene. J gave up 5 bases and V 4 bases, and 14 bases lay outside the gene matches. The CDR3 consists of 17 residues. CDR3 residues: CASSPWPRTSGPHEQYF. CDR3 nucleotides: TGCGCCAGCAGCCCCTGGCCGCGGACTAGCGGCCCACACGAGCAGTACTTC.

In its sample, this clonotype was seen many times. The chain uses TRBV7-9 and TRBJ2-5; the D gene is possibly TRBD1 (6 bases). This CDR3 contains 15 residues. Per germline, CDR1 SEHNR and CDR2 FQNEAQ (reference sequence). Trimming took 5 bases from V and 0 from J, leaving 13 bases between them. In DNA form, the CDR3 reads TGTGCCAGCAGCACCCAGGACAGCTACCAAGAGACCCAGTACTTC. Translating gives CASSTQDSYQETQYF. Looking up the rest from reference TRBV7-9 and TRBJ2-5 gives the full variable domain: DTGVSQNPRHKITKRGQNVTFRCDPISEHNRLYWYRQTLGQGPEFLTYFQNEAQLEKSRLLSDRFSAERPKGSFSTLEIQRTEQGDSAMYLCASSTQDSYQETQYFGPGTRLLVL.

This clonotype showed up many times. The chain combines TRBV6-5 with TRBJ2-3; unclear D gene. The CDR3 loop spans 14 amino acids. V was trimmed by 2 bases and J by 2 bases, leaving 8 bases between them. Per the germline V gene, CDR1 is MNHEY and CDR2 is SVGAGI. The CDR3 DNA is TGTGCCAGCAGTTACCGGTACTCCACAGATACGCAGTATTTT. Translating it yields CASSYRYSTDTQYF.

This clonotype was detected ten times or more. The genes are TRBV28 and TRBJ2-3; no clear D. This CDR3 is built from 15 residues. V shed 3 bases and J shed 0 bases, with 10 bases lying between them. The germline V gene has CDR1 MDHEN and CDR2 SYDVKM. CDR3: CASSFDGTSTDTQYF. CDR3 bases: TGTGCCAGCAGTTTTGACGGAACTAGCACAGATACGCAGTATTTT.

In this sample, this clonotype turned up many times. The V and J genes are TRBV11-2 and TRBJ2-1; D not resolved. Trimming stripped 3 bases from V and 8 bases from J, with 23 bases between. CDR1 is SGHAT and CDR2 is FQNNGV in the germline V gene. This CDR3 is built from 17 residues. The CDR3 DNA sequence: TGTGCCAGCAGCTTCCAACCAGAGGTCTCCCTCGAGGATGAGCAGTTCTTC. It codes for CASSFQPEVSLEDEQFF.

This clonotype was observed at least ten times. The rearrangement joins TRBV5-1 to TRBJ1-6; D is unclear. This CDR3 spans 17 amino acids. In germline, CDR1 is SGHRS, CDR2 YFSETQ. V was pared by 0 bases and J by 8 bases, with 18 bases between. In DNA form, the CDR3 reads TGCGCCAGCAGCTTGGAGTCCCCTGGAAGTACGGATTCACCCCTCCACTTT. It translates to CASSLESPGSTDSPLHF.

This clonotype was seen at least ten times. Here the CDR3 reads CASDQGARGYEQYF. The CDR3 region has the DNA TGTGCCAGCGACCAGGGAGCCAGGGGGTACGAGCAGTACTTC. V usage is TRBV28 and J usage is TRBJ2-7; TRBD1 matches 7 bases. The trim removed 8 bases at V and 4 bases at J, leaving 11 bases unmatched. Germline V gene lookup returns CDR1 MDHEN and CDR2 SYDVKM. The CDR3 consists of 14 residues.

This clonotype was recorded a few times. A much larger clone lies a single base off, so this may be a read error. The J gene is TRBJ1-2, the V gene TRBV28; no firm D call. Germline CDR1 is MDHEN and CDR2 is SYDVKM. The V end lost 7 bases, the J end lost 6 bases, and 18 bases lay between the germline ends. There are 14 residues in the CDR3. The CDR3 spells CASNFRAAEDGYTF. The CDR3 DNA reads as TGTGCCAGCAATTTTAGGGCCGCGGAGGATGGCTACACCTTC.

The chain is built from TRBV7-3 and TRBJ2-1, with 15 bases that match TRBD2. Germline assignment: CDR1 SGHTA and CDR2 FQGTGA. The CDR3 loop spans 19 amino acids. Trimming cost V 5 bases and J 0 bases; bases outside gene matches: 8. The CDR3 reads CASSPRTSGGDSSYNEQFF. CDR3 nucleotides: TGTGCCAGCAGCCCAAGGACTAGCGGGGGGGACAGCTCCTACAATGAGCAGTTCTTC.

This clonotype was counted a few times. V and J are TRBV10-3 and TRBJ2-7; 9 positions match TRBD1. The CDR3 covers 14 residues. The V gene's germline CDR1 is ENHRY and CDR2 SYGVKD. Trimming removed 4 bases from V and 6 bases from J; junction bases left unmatched: 7. CDR3 nucleotide sequence: TGTGCCATCAGTGGGGGGACAGGGTCCATCGAGCAGTACTTC. Residues: CAISGGTGSIEQYF.

The CDR3 region has the DNA TGTGCCATCAGTGCGGACAGGGGAATCTACGAGCAGTACTTC. This codes for CAISADRGIYEQYF. The chain uses TRBV10-3 and TRBJ2-7, with 9 bases matching TRBD1. This CDR3 comprises 14 residues. Per the germline V gene, CDR1 is ENHRY and CDR2 is SYGVKD. The trim removed 4 bases at V and 3 bases at J, leaving 4 bases unmatched.